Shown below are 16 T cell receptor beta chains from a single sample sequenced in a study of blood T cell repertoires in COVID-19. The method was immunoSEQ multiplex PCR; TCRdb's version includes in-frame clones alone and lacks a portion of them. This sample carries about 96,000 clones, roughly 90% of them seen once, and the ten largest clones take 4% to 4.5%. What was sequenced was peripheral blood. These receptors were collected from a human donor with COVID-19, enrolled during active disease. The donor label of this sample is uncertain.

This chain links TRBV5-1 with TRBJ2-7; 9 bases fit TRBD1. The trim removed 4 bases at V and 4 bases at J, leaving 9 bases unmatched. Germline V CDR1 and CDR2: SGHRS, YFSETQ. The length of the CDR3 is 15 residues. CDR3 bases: TGCGCCAGCAGCCAGGACAGGGGTGAAGGGTACGAGCAGTACTTC. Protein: CASSQDRGEGYEQYF.

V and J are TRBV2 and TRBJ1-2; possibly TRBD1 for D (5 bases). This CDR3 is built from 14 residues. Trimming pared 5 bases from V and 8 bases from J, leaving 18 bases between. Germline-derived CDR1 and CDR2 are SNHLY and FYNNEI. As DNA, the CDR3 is TGTGCCAGCAGTCCTCAGACAGATAGCAGCGGCTACACCTTC. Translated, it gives CASSPQTDSSGYTF.

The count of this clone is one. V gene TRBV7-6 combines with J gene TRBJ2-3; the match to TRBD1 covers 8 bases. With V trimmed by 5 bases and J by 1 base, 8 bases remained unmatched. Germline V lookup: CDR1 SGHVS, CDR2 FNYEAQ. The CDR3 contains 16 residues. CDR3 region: CASSEVPGQGTDTQYF. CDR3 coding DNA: TGTGCCAGCAGCGAGGTACCGGGACAGGGCACAGATACGCAGTATTTT. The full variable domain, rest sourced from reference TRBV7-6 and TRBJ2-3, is GAGVSQSPRYKVTKRGQDVALRCDPISGHVSLYWYRQALGQGPEFLTYFNYEAQQDKSGLPNDRFSAERPEGSISTLTIQRTEQRDSAMYRCASSEVPGQGTDTQYFGPGTRLTVL.

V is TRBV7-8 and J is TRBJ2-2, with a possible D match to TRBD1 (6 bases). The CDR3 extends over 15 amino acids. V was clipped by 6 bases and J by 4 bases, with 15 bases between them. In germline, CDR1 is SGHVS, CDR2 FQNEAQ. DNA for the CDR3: TGTGCCAGCAGTCCCGGGACATGGAGCACCGGGGAGCTGTTTTTT. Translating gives CASSPGTWSTGELFF.

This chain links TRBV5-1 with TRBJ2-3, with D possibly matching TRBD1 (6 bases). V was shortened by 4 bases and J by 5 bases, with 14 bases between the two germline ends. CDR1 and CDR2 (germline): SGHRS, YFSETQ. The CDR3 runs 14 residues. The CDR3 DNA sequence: TGCGCCAGCAGCAAACAGGGATCAGGAGATACGCAGTATTTT. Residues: CASSKQGSGDTQYF.

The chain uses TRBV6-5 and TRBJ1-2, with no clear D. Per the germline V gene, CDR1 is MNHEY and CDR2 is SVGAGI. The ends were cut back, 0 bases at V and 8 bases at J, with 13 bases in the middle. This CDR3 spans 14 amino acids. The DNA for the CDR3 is TGTGCCAGCAGTTACTCGAGTGGCTCGGGGGGCTACACCTTC. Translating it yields CASSYSSGSGGYTF.

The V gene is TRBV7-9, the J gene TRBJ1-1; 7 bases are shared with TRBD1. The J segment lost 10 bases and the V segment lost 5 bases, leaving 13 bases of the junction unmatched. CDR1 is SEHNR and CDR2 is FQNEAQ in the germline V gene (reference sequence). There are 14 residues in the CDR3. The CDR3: CASSQFDRALGAFF. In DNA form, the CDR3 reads TGTGCCAGCAGCCAGTTCGACAGGGCCCTGGGAGCTTTCTTT. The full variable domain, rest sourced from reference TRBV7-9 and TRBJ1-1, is DTGVSQNPRHKITKRGQNVTFRCDPISEHNRLYWYRQTLGQGPEFLTYFQNEAQLEKSRLLSDRFSAERPKGSFSTLEIQRTEQGDSAMYLCASSQFDRALGAFFGQGTRLTVV.

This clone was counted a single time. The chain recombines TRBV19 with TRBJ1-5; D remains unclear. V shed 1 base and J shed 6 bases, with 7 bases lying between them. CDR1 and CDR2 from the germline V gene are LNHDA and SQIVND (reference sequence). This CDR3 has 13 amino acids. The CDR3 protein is CASSIGEVQPQHF. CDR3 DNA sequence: TGTGCCAGTAGTATAGGGGAGGTTCAGCCCCAGCATTTT.

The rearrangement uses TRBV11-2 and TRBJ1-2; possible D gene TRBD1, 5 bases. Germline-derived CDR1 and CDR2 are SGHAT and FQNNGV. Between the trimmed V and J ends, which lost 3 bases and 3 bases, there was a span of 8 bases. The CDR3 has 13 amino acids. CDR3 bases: TGTGCCAGCAGCTTGGGGCAGGACTATGGCTACACCTTC. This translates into CASSLGQDYGYTF. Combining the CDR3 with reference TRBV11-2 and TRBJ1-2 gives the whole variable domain EAGVAQSPRYKIIEKRQSVAFWCNPISGHATLYWYQQILGQGPKLLIQFQNNGVVDDSQLPKDRFSAERLKGVDSTLKIQPAKLEDSAVYLCASSLGQDYGYTFGSGTRLTVV.

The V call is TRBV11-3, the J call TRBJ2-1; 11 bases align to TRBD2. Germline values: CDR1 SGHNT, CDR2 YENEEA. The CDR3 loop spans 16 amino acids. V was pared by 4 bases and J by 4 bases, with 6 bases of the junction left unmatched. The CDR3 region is CASSYSGRAVYNEQFF. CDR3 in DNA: TGTGCCAGCAGCTATAGCGGGAGGGCCGTTTACAATGAGCAGTTCTTC.

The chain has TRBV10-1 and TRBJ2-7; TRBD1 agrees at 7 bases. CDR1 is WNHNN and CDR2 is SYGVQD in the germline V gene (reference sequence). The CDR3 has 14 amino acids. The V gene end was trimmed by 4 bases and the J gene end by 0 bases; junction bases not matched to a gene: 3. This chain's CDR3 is CASSAGGSSYEQYF. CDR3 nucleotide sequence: TGCGCCAGCAGTGCAGGGGGTAGCTCCTACGAGCAGTACTTC.

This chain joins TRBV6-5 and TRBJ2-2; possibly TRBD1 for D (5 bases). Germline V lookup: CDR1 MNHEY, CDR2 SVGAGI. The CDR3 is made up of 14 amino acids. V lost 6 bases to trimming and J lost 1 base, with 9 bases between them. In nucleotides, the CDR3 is TGTGCCAGCAGACCTCAGGGGAACACCGGGGAGCTGTTTTTT. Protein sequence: CASRPQGNTGELFF.

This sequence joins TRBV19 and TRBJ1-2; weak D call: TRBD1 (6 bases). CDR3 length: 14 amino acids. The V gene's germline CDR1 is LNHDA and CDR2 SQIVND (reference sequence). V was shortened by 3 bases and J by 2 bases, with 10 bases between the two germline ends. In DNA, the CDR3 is TGTGCCAGTAGTATTGGGGGACAAAACTATGGCTACACCTTC. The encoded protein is CASSIGGQNYGYTF.

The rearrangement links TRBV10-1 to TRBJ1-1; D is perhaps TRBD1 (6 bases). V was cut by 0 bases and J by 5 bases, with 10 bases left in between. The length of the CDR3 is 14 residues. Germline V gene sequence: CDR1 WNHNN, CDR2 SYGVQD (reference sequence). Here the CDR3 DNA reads TGCGCCAGCAGTGAGTCAGGGGACACTACTGAAGCTTTCTTT. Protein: CASSESGDTTEAFF.

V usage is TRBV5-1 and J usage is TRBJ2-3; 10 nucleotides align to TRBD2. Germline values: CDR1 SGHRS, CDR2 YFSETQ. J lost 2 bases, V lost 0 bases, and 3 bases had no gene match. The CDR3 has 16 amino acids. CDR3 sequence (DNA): TGCGCCAGCAGCTTGGCGACTAGCGGGTTCACAGATACGCAGTATTTT. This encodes CASSLATSGFTDTQYF.

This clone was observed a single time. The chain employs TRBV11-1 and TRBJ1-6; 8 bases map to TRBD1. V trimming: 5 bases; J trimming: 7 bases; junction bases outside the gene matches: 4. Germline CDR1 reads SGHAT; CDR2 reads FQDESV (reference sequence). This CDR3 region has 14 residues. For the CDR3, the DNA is TGTGCCAGCAGCAACAGGGGGAACAATTCACCCCTCCACTTT. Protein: CASSNRGNNSPLHF. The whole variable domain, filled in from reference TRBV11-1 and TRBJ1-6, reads EAEVAQSPRYKITEKSQAVAFWCDPISGHATLYWYRQILGQGPELLVQFQDESVVDDSQLPKDRFSAERLKGVDSTLKIQPAELGDSAMYLCASSNRGNNSPLHFGNGTRLTVT.